This record concerns one T cell receptor beta chain sequence. Its target is unknown. These data are taken from a study of T-cell reconstitution after alpha-beta-depleted transplantation in children. Findings and limits, study-wide: A year had passed since transplant, and T-cell counts and diversity by then came mostly from newly produced T cells.

This sample's TCRbeta library carried unique molecular identifier barcodes. MiXCR was run by TCRdb on the PCR reads, yielding one entry per CDR3 protein. The repertoire holds more than 90,000 distinct CDR3 sequences, 10% seen once, with 30% to 35% in the top ten. Sequenced here: PBMCs, sampled before TCRalphabeta/CD19-depleted stem cell transplant. The clonotype comes from a boy younger than 10 with acute lymphoblastic leukemia, due to receive a stem cell transplant.

CDR3 nucleotides: TGTGCCAGCAGCTTAGGGGGGGGAATTACCTACGAGCAGTACTTC. This translates into CASSLGGGITYEQYF. V usage is TRBV7-9 and J usage is TRBJ2-7, with 7 positions matching TRBD2. The J segment lost 2 bases and the V segment lost 1 base, leaving 5 bases of the junction unmatched. Germline CDR1 SEHNR, CDR2 FQNEAQ (reference sequence). The CDR3 covers 15 residues.